This T cell receptor (beta chain) was documented in a study of blood T cell repertoires in COVID-19. Study background: Acute-phase and convalescent COVID-19 samples originated in the United States, Italy and Spain.

V lost 2 bases and J lost 9, with 17 bases in between. Germline assignment: CDR1 MNHNS and CDR2 SASEGT. The CDR3 is 15 amino acids. As originally analysed: Researchers report that nucleated cell counts were estimated from reference gene primer amplification. TCRdb's copy holds only in-frame clones and misses some; the assay was immunoSEQ multiplex PCR. Clone size and V and J calls were adopted from that table, with D and trimming inferred from the DNA. The sample carries over 250,000 clones, 75% to 95% recorded once. Two negative PCRs, clearance, or symptom resolution characterized the recovered Cohort 3 donors.

The sample consisted of PBMCs or T cells enriched from blood (not recorded which). This chain connects TRBV6-1 to TRBJ2-1; no firm D call. This receptor was identified in a woman between 25 and 40 years old who had recovered from COVID-19. The CDR3 region is CASSETHVPHREQFF. CDR3 nucleotides: TGTGCCAGCAGTGAAACACACGTACCTCACCGTGAGCAGTTCTTC.